This T cell receptor (beta chain) was sequenced in a study of identifying expanded T cells in peripheral blood. Trimming pared 3 bases from V and 7 bases from J, leaving 16 bases between. Per germline, CDR1 LNHNV and CDR2 YYDKDF (reference sequence). CDR3 length equals 14 residues. Sequenced by immunoSEQ multiplex PCR; TCRdb stores in-frame clones only, minus some. The profile shows tens of thousands of clones, roughly four fifths of them singletons. During the collection period, no donor immune events like infections were recorded. The receptor was derived from a person aged 18 to 75 in good health. The chain uses TRBV15 and TRBJ2-7; TRBD1 or TRBD2 may be the D gene (5 bases each). Sequencing input: blood. The CDR3, as DNA: TGTGCCACCAGCAGTGGGCAGGGAGTGAGGGAGCAGTACTTC. Protein: CATSSGQGVREQYF. Full variable domain (missing parts from reference TRBV15 and TRBJ2-7): DAMVIQNPRYQVTQFGKPVTLSCSQTLNHNVMYWYQQKSSQAPKLLFHYYDKDFNNEADTPDNFQSRRPNTSFCFLDIRSPGLGDTAMYLCATSSGQGVREQYFGPGTRLTVT.